These T cell receptor beta chains were read from a single sample in a study of CD8 T cells in Susac syndrome. TCRdb called the immunoSEQ multiplex PCR reads again in MiXCR, with one record for every CDR3 protein. The top ten hold roughly 0.56% of the sample, which has some 77,000 distinct CDR3 sequences, more than 85% seen once. The sequenced sample consisted of CD4+ T cells from PBMCs. All receptors derive from a human donor with Susac syndrome. CDR3s include the opening cysteine and the closing phenylalanine or tryptophan. The order of the fields is clone size, V gene, D gene, J gene, CDR3 protein, CDR3 DNA. D genes are given only for firm matches. Size tells how often a clone was seen (once, few, many) or the class of an expanded clone, and some rows leave it out.

size: NA; V: TRBV27; D: NA; J: TRBJ1-2; CDR3: CASSSWRSYGYTF; DNA: TGTGCCAGCAGCTCCTGGAGATCCTATGGCTACACCTTC
size: NA; V: TRBV7-9; D: NA; J: TRBJ2-5; CDR3: CAETDREQETQYF; DNA: TGTGCCGAGACGGACCGGGAACAAGAGACCCAGTACTTC
size: NA; V: TRBV11-2; D: NA; J: TRBJ1-1; CDR3: CASSSTWVSEAFF; DNA: TGTGCCAGCAGCTCGACCTGGGTCTCGGAAGCTTTCTTT
size: NA; V: TRBV5-1; D: TRBD1; J: TRBJ2-1; CDR3: CASSLTTGTSNNEQFF; DNA: TGCGCCAGCAGCTTGACGACAGGGACATCAAACAATGAGCAGTTCTTC
size: once; V: TRBV5-1; D: NA; J: TRBJ1-6; CDR3: CASSSGTPGSPLHF; DNA: TGCGCCAGCAGCTCCGGAACCCCCGGTTCACCCCTCCACTTT
size: NA; V: TRBV3-1; D: TRBD1; J: TRBJ2-1; CDR3: CASSQDPTGLEQFF; DNA: TGTGCCAGCAGCCAAGACCCGACAGGGCTTGAGCAGTTCTTC
size: NA; V: TRBV5-1; D: NA; J: TRBJ2-5; CDR3: CASSFAPQGGGGRGPTLRETQYF; DNA: TGCGCCAGCAGCTTCGCTCCACAGGGCGGAGGTGGGCGGGGGCCCACACTACGAGAGACCCAGTACTTC
size: NA; V: TRBV29-1; D: NA; J: TRBJ1-1; CDR3: CSVEGVTEAFF; DNA: TGCAGCGTTGAAGGAGTCACTGAAGCTTTCTTT
size: NA; V: TRBV5-1; D: TRBD1; J: TRBJ2-7; CDR3: CASNRGPYGEQYF; DNA: TGCGCCAGCAACAGGGGTCCATACGGCGAGCAGTACTTC
size: once; V: TRBV20-1; D: NA; J: TRBJ1-5; CDR3: CSAAEDQPQHF; DNA: TGCAGTGCTGCAGAAGATCAGCCCCAGCATTTT
size: NA; V: TRBV7-9; D: NA; J: TRBJ1-4; CDR3: CASSPGDSTYSEKLFF; DNA: TGTGCCAGCAGCCCCGGAGACAGTACCTACTCTGAAAAACTGTTTTTT
size: NA; V: TRBV7-8; D: NA; J: TRBJ2-2; CDR3: CASSFRDQNTGELFF; DNA: TGTGCCAGCAGCTTCAGGGATCAGAACACCGGGGAGCTGTTTTTT
size: NA; V: TRBV2; D: NA; J: TRBJ2-1; CDR3: CASSDWNEQFF; DNA: TGTGCCAGCAGTGATTGGAATGAGCAGTTCTTC
size: NA; V: TRBV18; D: NA; J: TRBJ2-7; CDR3: CASSPPGRAITSEQYF; DNA: TGTGCCAGCTCACCACCGGGCAGGGCGATCACTAGCGAGCAGTACTTC
size: NA; V: TRBV7-2; D: TRBD2; J: TRBJ2-1; CDR3: CASSSRPGLAGTYNEQFF; DNA: TGTGCCAGCAGCTCTCGCCCCGGACTAGCGGGTACCTACAATGAGCAGTTCTTC
size: NA; V: TRBV6-5; D: NA; J: TRBJ1-1; CDR3: CASSYGPLTEAFF; DNA: TGTGCCAGCAGTTACGGTCCTCTCACTGAAGCTTTCTTT
size: NA; V: TRBV7-9; D: NA; J: TRBJ1-1; CDR3: CASSLSGDTEAFF; DNA: TGTGCCAGCAGCTTATCCGGGGACACTGAAGCTTTCTTT
size: NA; V: TRBV27; D: NA; J: TRBJ2-7; CDR3: CASSGVAPTQQYF; DNA: TGTGCCAGCAGCGGGGTGGCCCCCACCCAGCAGTACTTC
size: NA; V: TRBV28; D: TRBD2; J: TRBJ2-4; CDR3: CASSNPSGGGLEAKNIQYF; DNA: TGTGCCAGCAGTAACCCTAGCGGGGGCGGGTTGGAAGCCAAAAACATTCAGTACTTC
size: once; V: TRBV20-1; D: NA; J: TRBJ2-7; CDR3: CSAPGGVYEQYF; DNA: TGCAGTGCCCCAGGAGGGGTTTACGAGCAGTACTTC
size: NA; V: TRBV15; D: TRBD1; J: TRBJ1-1; CDR3: CATRDREGSTEAFF; DNA: TGTGCCACCCGGGACAGGGAGGGGAGCACTGAAGCTTTCTTT
size: NA; V: TRBV14; D: NA; J: TRBJ1-2; CDR3: CASSQETGYYGYTF; DNA: TGTGCCAGCAGCCAAGAGACAGGCTACTATGGCTACACCTTC
size: NA; V: TRBV14; D: NA; J: TRBJ2-2; CDR3: CASSQVRGSNTGELFF; DNA: TGTGCCAGCAGCCAAGTAAGGGGGTCGAACACCGGGGAGCTGTTTTTT
size: NA; V: TRBV10-3; D: NA; J: TRBJ1-1; CDR3: CAIGPGDDTEAFF; DNA: TGTGCCATCGGGCCAGGGGATGACACTGAAGCTTTCTTT
size: once; V: TRBV20-1; D: NA; J: TRBJ2-1; CDR3: CSAGGNPDEQFF; DNA: TGCAGTGCTGGGGGTAACCCGGATGAGCAGTTCTTC
size: NA; V: TRBV28; D: NA; J: TRBJ2-5; CDR3: CASSLPGGEETQYF; DNA: TGTGCCAGCAGTTTGCCCGGGGGAGAAGAGACCCAGTACTTC
size: few; V: TRBV18; D: NA; J: TRBJ2-7; CDR3: CASSPSLADEQYF; DNA: TGTGCCAGCTCACCATCGCTGGCCGACGAGCAGTACTTC
size: NA; V: TRBV10-3; D: TRBD2; J: TRBJ2-7; CDR3: CAIRSGTSGPYEQYF; DNA: TGTGCCATCAGGTCCGGGACTAGCGGACCTTACGAGCAGTACTTC
size: once; V: TRBV12-3/TRBV12-4; D: NA; J: TRBJ1-2; CDR3: CASSPTDGNYGYTF; DNA: TGTGCCAGCAGTCCCACGGATGGGAACTATGGCTACACCTTC
size: NA; V: TRBV5-1; D: TRBD2; J: TRBJ2-5; CDR3: CASTSAPAGGQETQYF; DNA: TGCGCCAGCACCTCGGCCCCGGCGGGAGGTCAAGAGACCCAGTACTTC
size: NA; V: TRBV6-6; D: NA; J: TRBJ2-7; CDR3: CASSTGTQTYEQYF; DNA: TGTGCCAGCAGTACCGGGACACAAACCTACGAGCAGTACTTC
size: NA; V: TRBV30; D: NA; J: TRBJ2-1; CDR3: CAWRTHEKQFF; DNA: TGTGCCTGGAGGACCCATGAGAAGCAGTTCTTC
size: NA; V: TRBV20-1; D: NA; J: TRBJ2-1; CDR3: CSARVPSKSYNEQFF; DNA: TGCAGTGCTAGAGTCCCTAGCAAATCCTACAATGAGCAGTTCTTC
size: once; V: TRBV7-2; D: TRBD2; J: TRBJ2-5; CDR3: CASSSSLRTSRRETQYF; DNA: TGTGCCAGCAGCTCTAGCCTTCGGACTAGTCGACGGGAGACCCAGTACTTC
size: NA; V: TRBV6-2/TRBV6-3; D: NA; J: TRBJ2-1; CDR3: CASTGFSFNEQFF; DNA: TGTGCCAGCACCGGATTCTCCTTCAATGAGCAGTTCTTC
size: NA; V: TRBV6-2/TRBV6-3; D: NA; J: TRBJ2-4; CDR3: CASSYGLLSGGGKNIQYF; DNA: TGTGCCAGCAGTTACGGCCTCCTTTCCGGAGGGGGCAAAAACATTCAGTACTTC
size: once; V: TRBV6-1; D: TRBD1; J: TRBJ2-6; CDR3: CASRSVGIGTGASGANVLTF; DNA: TGTGCCAGCAGATCGGTGGGGATCGGGACAGGCGCCTCTGGGGCCAACGTCCTGACTTTC
size: NA; V: TRBV3-1; D: NA; J: TRBJ2-3; CDR3: CQGRNRNSTDTQYF; DNA: TGCCAGGGGCGGAACAGGAATAGCACAGATACGCAGTATTTT
size: NA; V: TRBV3-1; D: NA; J: TRBJ2-4; CDR3: CASSQGIVSTKNIQYF; DNA: TGTGCCAGCAGCCAAGGTATTGTGTCGACCAAAAACATTCAGTACTTC
size: NA; V: TRBV27; D: NA; J: TRBJ1-1; CDR3: CASSFLRKGPRDTEAFF; DNA: TGTGCCAGCAGTTTTCTTAGGAAGGGGCCAAGGGACACTGAAGCTTTCTTT
size: few; V: TRBV27; D: TRBD1; J: TRBJ2-5; CDR3: CASSDRAETQYF; DNA: TGTGCCAGCAGTGACAGGGCAGAGACCCAGTACTTC
size: NA; V: TRBV12-3/TRBV12-4; D: TRBD1; J: TRBJ2-5; CDR3: CASRRGRETQYF; DNA: TGTGCCAGCAGGAGGGGGCGGGAGACCCAGTACTTC
size: NA; V: TRBV3-1; D: NA; J: TRBJ1-1; CDR3: CASSQRLERGTEAFF; DNA: TGTGCCAGCAGCCAGAGGCTCGAAAGAGGGACTGAAGCTTTCTTT
size: NA; V: TRBV28; D: NA; J: TRBJ2-4; CDR3: CASSWGISDKYF; DNA: TGTGCCAGCAGTTGGGGGATATCCGATAAGTACTTC
size: NA; V: TRBV5-6; D: TRBD1; J: TRBJ2-7; CDR3: CASSLEGQDSYEQYF; DNA: TGTGCCAGCAGCTTGGAGGGACAGGACTCCTACGAGCAGTACTTC
size: NA; V: TRBV18; D: NA; J: TRBJ2-3; CDR3: CASSILESDTQYF; DNA: TGTGCCAGCTCAATACTCGAATCAGATACGCAGTATTTT
size: NA; V: TRBV29-1; D: NA; J: TRBJ1-4; CDR3: CSVKRRLGEKLFF; DNA: TGCAGCGTTAAGCGGCGCTTAGGTGAAAAACTGTTTTTT
size: NA; V: TRBV5-4; D: NA; J: TRBJ2-2; CDR3: CASSFSVTAGHTNTGELFF; DNA: TGTGCCAGCAGCTTCTCGGTGACGGCGGGACATACGAACACCGGGGAGCTGTTTTTT
size: NA; V: TRBV3-1; D: NA; J: TRBJ1-2; CDR3: CASSQEVYPVYTF; DNA: TGTGCCAGCAGCCAAGAAGTTTACCCGGTTTACACCTTC
size: NA; V: TRBV19; D: NA; J: TRBJ2-1; CDR3: CASSMWQGGNEQFF; DNA: TGTGCCAGTAGTATGTGGCAGGGGGGCAATGAGCAGTTCTTC
size: NA; V: TRBV12-3/TRBV12-4; D: NA; J: TRBJ2-3; CDR3: CASTFRGGHTDTQYF; DNA: TGTGCCAGCACCTTCAGAGGGGGGCACACAGATACGCAGTATTTT
size: NA; V: TRBV7-2; D: NA; J: TRBJ2-1; CDR3: CASSLDRLGEQFF; DNA: TGTGCCAGCAGCTTAGATAGGTTAGGTGAGCAGTTCTTC
size: once; V: TRBV3-1; D: NA; J: TRBJ1-1; CDR3: CASSRAGRNTEAFF; DNA: TGTGCCAGCAGCCGGGCCGGGAGAAACACTGAAGCTTTCTTT
size: NA; V: TRBV5-1; D: TRBD2; J: TRBJ2-1; CDR3: CASSLWTSGSRDNEQFF; DNA: TGCGCCAGCAGCCTATGGACTAGCGGGAGTAGGGACAATGAGCAGTTCTTC